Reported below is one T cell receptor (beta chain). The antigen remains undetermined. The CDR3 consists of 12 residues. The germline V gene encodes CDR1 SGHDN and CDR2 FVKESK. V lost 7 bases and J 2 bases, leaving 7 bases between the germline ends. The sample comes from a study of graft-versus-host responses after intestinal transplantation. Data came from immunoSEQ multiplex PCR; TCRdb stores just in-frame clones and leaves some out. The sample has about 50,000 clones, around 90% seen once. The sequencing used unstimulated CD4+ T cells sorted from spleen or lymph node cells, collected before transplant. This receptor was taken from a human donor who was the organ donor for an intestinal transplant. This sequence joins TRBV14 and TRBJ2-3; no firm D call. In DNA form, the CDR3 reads TGTGCCAGCATGGACCCCACAGATACGCAGTATTTT. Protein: CASMDPTDTQYF. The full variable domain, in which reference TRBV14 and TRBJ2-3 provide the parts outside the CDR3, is EAGVTQFPSHSVIEKGQTVTLRCDPISGHDNLYWYRRVMGKEIKFLLHFVKESKQDESGMPNNRFLAERTGGTYSTLKVQPAELEDSGVYFCASMDPTDTQYFGPGTRLTVL.